A selection of T cell receptor beta chains follows, all from one sample in a study of neurological immune-mediated disorders. One entry per CDR3 protein, called by TCRdb with MiXCR from the 5' RACE reads. The sample consists of some 70,000 distinct CDR3 sequences, 3.4% of them appearing once. Sequencing was carried out using PBMCs. These TCRs come from a man aged 40-49 years with multiple sclerosis. Both conserved end residues are part of each CDR3.

j_call	cdr3_length	v_call	cdr3_aa
TRBJ2-7	12	TRBV20-1	CSARLAGGEQYF
TRBJ1-3	14	TRBV12-3/TRBV12-4	CASSLTPRRNTIYF
TRBJ1-2	12	TRBV5-1	CASSPTLYGYTF
TRBJ1-1	15	TRBV10-2	CASLSLRGRGTEAFF
TRBJ2-1	14	TRBV20-1	CSARTGGPWNEQFF
TRBJ2-3	16	TRBV15	CATSRAGTGLTDTQYF
TRBJ2-5	13	TRBV10-1	CASSGQVQETQYF
TRBJ1-1	13	TRBV29-1	CSEGGRENTEAFF
TRBJ2-5	15	TRBV7-6	CASSRSGTAVETQYF
TRBJ2-2	13	TRBV5-6	CASRAWGSGELFF
TRBJ2-6	17	TRBV30	CAWSRDRSSSGANVLTF
TRBJ1-1	13	TRBV6-5	CASSYSGLTEAFF
TRBJ2-7	15	TRBV7-9	CASSLVGASTYEQYF
TRBJ2-7	14	TRBV5-5	CASSFQTGAYEQYF
TRBJ2-7	15	TRBV13	CASRVRGGKGREQYF
TRBJ2-4	14	TRBV12-3/TRBV12-4	CASSPMHRGNIQYF
TRBJ1-4	13	TRBV20-1	CSAILSEGEKLFF
TRBJ2-6	11	TRBV2	CARVRANVLTF
TRBJ1-2	13	TRBV20-1	CSARGQGAYGYTF
TRBJ2-5	12	TRBV11-1	CASSPTGRVRYF
TRBJ2-7	16	TRBV4-2	CASSQASGAGTNEQYF
TRBJ2-2	16	TRBV5-1	CASSSGDGTNTGELFF
TRBJ1-1	14	TRBV12-3/TRBV12-4	CASSSSGSNTEAFF
TRBJ2-3	19	TRBV6-4	CASSDSSGTSGGETDTQYF
TRBJ1-1	15	TRBV3-1	CASSQVGGGHTEAFF
TRBJ2-2	13	TRBV7-2	CASPRGTTGELFF
TRBJ2-7	13	TRBV7-2	CASSLGGTLEQYF
TRBJ1-1	13	TRBV6-5	CATKGQGNTEAFF
TRBJ1-2	15	TRBV2	CASSEDGGVTYGYTF
TRBJ1-4	14	TRBV5-1	CASSYGGGNEKLFF
TRBJ1-1	12	TRBV6-5	CASSRGQSEAFF
TRBJ1-1	15	TRBV7-9	CASSLWGQGDTEAFF
TRBJ2-5	14	TRBV7-9	CASSPMGGRETQYF
TRBJ1-4	18	TRBV12-5	CASGLARTASATNEKLFF
TRBJ2-3	13	TRBV4-1	CASSQEPPDTQYF
TRBJ2-2	14	TRBV10-3	CAITGLANTGELFF
TRBJ2-2	14	TRBV29-1	CSVGQGANTGELFF